Shown below are 8 T cell receptor beta chains from a single sample sequenced in a study of early T cells in non-severe SARS-CoV-2 infection. TCRdb used MiXCR to reprocess the 5' RACE reads, holding one entry per CDR3 protein. This sample carries more than 45,000 distinct CDR3 sequences, 5.6% of them seen once, and the ten largest clones take about 7%. The sequenced sample was whole blood. Source of these receptors: an adult who was a healthcare worker with PCR-confirmed SARS-CoV-2 infection or an uninfected control (not recorded which).

Ten or more counts support this clonotype. The chain combines TRBV5-6 with TRBJ2-5; D is possibly TRBD1 or TRBD2 (5 bases each). V was pared by 4 bases and J by 1 base, with 11 bases between. This CDR3 is 14 amino acids long. CDR1 is SGHDT and CDR2 is YYEEEE in the germline V gene. The CDR3 DNA follows: TGTGCCAGCAGCCGGGACGGGACCCAAGAGACCCAGTACTTC. It translates to CASSRDGTQETQYF.

The J gene is TRBJ2-3, the V gene TRBV6-1; 7 nucleotides align to TRBD1. From germline, CDR1 is MNHNS and CDR2 SASEGT. This CDR3 comprises 14 residues. The V and J ends lost 8 bases and 2 bases, in that order; junction bases with no gene match: 7. CDR3: CASSWGTATDTQYF. The CDR3 DNA is TGTGCCAGCTCGTGGGGGACAGCCACAGATACGCAGTATTTT.

This clonotype has at least ten counts. J is TRBJ2-1 and V is TRBV20-1; D is unclear. This CDR3 spans 10 amino acids. CDR1 is DFQATT and CDR2 is SNEGSKA in the germline V gene (reference sequence). The CDR3 nucleotides are TGCAGCCCTTTTTTGGCTGAGCAGTTCTTC. Translation: CSPFLAEQFF.

This clonotype has a count of ten or more. The chain recombines TRBV20-1 with TRBJ2-5; 7 bases are a match to TRBD1. V dropped 0 bases and J dropped 7; count of bases not matched to a gene: 8. The CDR3 sequence is 14 residues long. Germline V gene lookup returns CDR1 DFQATT and CDR2 SNEGSKA (reference sequence). The DNA for the CDR3 is TGCAGTGCTAGAGAGGGTGGGGACAGACCGACCCAGTACTTC. Translating it yields CSAREGGDRPTQYF.

V gene TRBV20-1 combines with J gene TRBJ2-3; D ambiguous. The V gene's germline CDR1 is DFQATT and CDR2 SNEGSKA (reference sequence). The CDR3 has 12 amino acids. V lost 3 bases and J 3 bases, leaving 7 bases between the germline ends. CDR3 protein: CSASPPTDTQYF. The CDR3, as DNA: TGCAGTGCTAGTCCGCCGACAGATACGCAGTATTTT.

The sample holds many counts of this clonotype. The chain recombines TRBV5-4 with TRBJ2-4; tentatively, D is TRBD1 or TRBD2 (6 bases each). V was pared by 4 bases and J by 1 base, with 12 bases between. This CDR3 is built from 15 residues. Germline CDR1 and CDR2: SGHNT and YYREEE (reference sequence). CDR3 bases: TGTGCCAGCAGCGCTAGGGGGGTGGCCAAAAACATTCAGTACTTC. It yields the protein CASSARGVAKNIQYF.

This clonotype was recorded many times. The rearrangement links TRBV5-3 to TRBJ2-3, with a weak D call TRBD2 (5 bases). TRBV5-3 is known as an ORF, though its function is uncertain. The CDR3 has 15 residues. V lost 0 bases, J lost 0 bases, and 8 bases lay in between. The CDR3 loop reads CARSLVPGSTDTQYF. In DNA, the CDR3 is TGTGCCAGAAGCTTGGTTCCGGGGAGCACAGATACGCAGTATTTT.

This clonotype was picked up many times. The chain employs TRBV20-1 and TRBJ1-2, with a weak D call TRBD1 (6 bases). The CDR3 is made up of 13 amino acids. Germline CDR1 reads DFQATT; CDR2 reads SNEGSKA (reference sequence). The V and J ends lost 7 bases and 4 bases respectively, with 16 bases between them. The CDR3 reads CSGSGVPLYGYTF. In DNA, the CDR3 is TGCAGTGGGTCAGGGGTCCCCCTCTATGGCTACACCTTC.